The 17 T cell receptor beta chains listed next were all sequenced from one sample in a study of blood T cell repertoires in COVID-19. TCRdb keeps only in-frame clones here, not all; method: immunoSEQ multiplex PCR. The table lists about 89,000 clones, about 80% of them singletons. The sample comprised peripheral blood. The receptors come from a human donor in a cohort sampled during active COVID-19.

The V gene is TRBV23-1, the J gene TRBJ2-1; 12 bases map to TRBD2. TRBV23-1 carries the ORF label, with uncertain function. The trim removed 11 bases at V and 0 bases at J, leaving 11 bases unmatched. There are 17 residues in the CDR3. CDR3 in DNA: TGCGCCCCTCCGGGGACTAGCGGGCCTAGCTCCTACAATGAGCAGTTCTTC. Its translation is CAPPGTSGPSSYNEQFF.

The chain links TRBV19 to TRBJ2-2; the D is unclear. V was shortened by 1 base and J by 6 bases, with 9 bases between the two germline ends. The CDR3 has 14 residues. Looked up from germline, CDR1 is LNHDA and CDR2 is SQIVND (reference sequence). The CDR3 sequence is CASSIVQFAGELFF. The DNA of the CDR3 is TGTGCCAGTAGTATAGTGCAGTTCGCCGGGGAGCTGTTTTTT.

The chain is built from TRBV28 and TRBJ2-5; 9 nucleotides agree with TRBD1. The CDR3 spans 14 residues. Germline V gene sequence: CDR1 MDHEN, CDR2 SYDVKM. V gave up 6 bases and J gave up 4 bases; unmatched junction bases: 6. CDR3 nucleotides: TGTGCCAGCAGGGAACCGGGACAGGGAGAGACCCAGTACTTC. Encoded protein: CASREPGQGETQYF.

The chain uses TRBV7-9 and TRBJ2-1; 11 bases are a match to TRBD2. The CDR3 is 15 residues long. V dropped 10 bases and J dropped 7; count of bases not matched to a gene: 12. Germline lookup yields CDR1 SEHNR and CDR2 FQNEAQ (reference sequence). The CDR3 protein is CANSLAGGGKNEQFF. The DNA for the CDR3 is TGTGCCAACTCTCTAGCGGGAGGTGGTAAAAATGAGCAGTTCTTC.

The chain is built from TRBV6-5 and TRBJ1-3; D is possibly TRBD1 (6 bases). Between the trimmed V and J ends, which lost 0 bases and 0 bases, there was a span of 9 bases. CDR3 size: 16 residues. Germline lookup yields CDR1 MNHEY and CDR2 SVGAGI. The CDR3 region is CASSYSGASSGNTIYF. The CDR3, as DNA: TGTGCCAGCAGTTACTCGGGGGCCAGCTCTGGAAACACCATATATTTT.

The chain has TRBV28 and TRBJ2-7; tentatively, D is TRBD2 (6 bases). This CDR3 contains 12 residues. CDR1 is MDHEN, CDR2 SYDVKM, per germline. The V end was cut by 3 bases, the J end by 12 bases, with 15 bases between. In DNA form, the CDR3 reads TGTGCCAGCAGTTTTTGGGGGGTGCATCCGTACTTC. This sequence encodes CASSFWGVHPYF.

This chain uses TRBV19 with TRBJ2-2, with a weak D call TRBD1 (6 bases). There are 14 residues in the CDR3. The V and J ends lost 2 bases and 8 bases respectively, with 12 bases between them. CDR1 is LNHDA, CDR2 SQIVND, per germline (reference sequence). CDR3 nucleotides: TGTGCCAGTAGTATAATACAGGGAACTGGGGAGCTGTTTTTT. Its protein is CASSIIQGTGELFF.

The chain is built from TRBV11-2 and TRBJ1-2; D is unclear. The CDR3 consists of 18 residues. In germline, CDR1 is SGHAT, CDR2 FQNNGV. The germline V and J ends were trimmed by 8 bases and 2 bases, with 27 bases remaining between them. The CDR3 region has the DNA TGTGCCAGCTCTACGGGAGGATTTGGAAAAAAACTAAACTATGGCTACACCTTC. As protein: CASSTGGFGKKLNYGYTF.

The V and J genes are TRBV6-6 and TRBJ2-5; 14 nucleotides match TRBD2. The CDR3 extends over 14 amino acids. Trimming took 6 bases from V and 3 from J; bases not matched to a gene: 0. The germline CDR1 and CDR2 sequences are MNHNY and SVGAGI (reference sequence). The CDR3 protein is CASRGLAGEETQYF. The CDR3 nucleotides are TGTGCCAGCAGGGGACTAGCGGGAGAAGAGACCCAGTACTTC.

The chain joins TRBV18 to TRBJ2-1; tentative D call: TRBD2 (5 bases). Germline lookup yields CDR1 KGHSH and CDR2 LQKENI. Trimming pared 2 bases from V and 7 bases from J, leaving 6 bases between. The CDR3 has 12 amino acids. CDR3 DNA: TGTGCCAGCTCACCAAGGGAGAATGAGCAGTTCTTC. It yields the protein CASSPRENEQFF.

The chain is built from TRBV7-2 and TRBJ2-2; 8 bases map to TRBD2. This CDR3 has 15 amino acids. Germline CDR1 SGHTA, CDR2 FQGNSA. V trimming: 6 bases; J trimming: 3 bases; junction bases outside the gene matches: 6. The CDR3 nucleotides are TGTGCCAGCAGGCCGGGACTAGTGGACACCGGGGAGCTGTTTTTT. Translation: CASRPGLVDTGELFF.

This chain connects TRBV9 to TRBJ2-3, with D perhaps matching TRBD1 (6 bases). CDR3 length equals 15 residues. Germline CDR1 is SGDLS and CDR2 is YYNGEE. V was shortened by 3 bases and J by 3 bases, with 14 bases between the two germline ends. In nucleotides, the CDR3 is TGTGCCAGCAGCGGTGAGGGGGTTATAACAGATACGCAGTATTTT. Translation gives CASSGEGVITDTQYF.

The J gene is TRBJ2-4, the V gene TRBV28, with D tentatively TRBD1 (5 bases). The CDR3 sequence is 13 residues long. V was pared by 3 bases and J by 8 bases, with 11 bases between. Looked up from germline, CDR1 is MDHEN and CDR2 is SYDVKM. CDR3 nucleotide sequence: TGTGCCAGCAGTTTCCAGGGTTTGGACATTCAGTACTTC. It translates to CASSFQGLDIQYF.

The chain combines TRBV3-1 (or the pseudogene TRBV3-2) with TRBJ1-2, with 10 bases identical to TRBD1. CDR3 length: 16 residues. Germline-derived CDR1 and CDR2 are LGHDT and YNNKEL (reference sequence). The V and J ends lost 3 bases and 8 bases, in that order; junction bases with no gene match: 12. CDR3 bases: TGTGCCAGCAGCCAGTATTCTGACAGGGGGCGCCGAGGCTACACCTTC. Protein sequence: CASSQYSDRGRRGYTF.

The chain joins TRBV6-5 to TRBJ2-7; D is unresolved. The V end was cut by 5 bases, the J end by 3 bases, with 8 bases between. CDR1 MNHEY and CDR2 SVGAGI come from the germline V gene. The CDR3 spans 12 residues. The CDR3 nucleotides are TGTGCCAGCAGTCGACATAGCTACGAGCAGTACTTC. Translation: CASSRHSYEQYF.

The V call is TRBV27, the J call TRBJ2-5; 11 bases map to TRBD2. CDR1 is MNHEY and CDR2 is SMNVEV in the germline V gene (reference sequence). This CDR3 is built from 15 residues. V trimming: 5 bases; J trimming: 0 bases; junction bases outside the gene matches: 2. The CDR3 here is CASSGTSGNQETQYF. CDR3 DNA sequence: TGTGCCAGCAGTGGGACTAGCGGAAACCAAGAGACCCAGTACTTC.

This clone was counted once. The rearrangement links TRBV4-3 to TRBJ1-2, with TRBD1 as a possible D gene (5 bases). V lost 0 bases and J 10 bases, leaving 15 bases between the germline ends. CDR1 and CDR2 (germline): LGHNA, YSLEER. This CDR3 has 14 residues. DNA of the CDR3: TGCGCCAGCAGCCAAGATTACGGGGGTTCCTCCTACACCTTC. Its protein is CASSQDYGGSSYTF.